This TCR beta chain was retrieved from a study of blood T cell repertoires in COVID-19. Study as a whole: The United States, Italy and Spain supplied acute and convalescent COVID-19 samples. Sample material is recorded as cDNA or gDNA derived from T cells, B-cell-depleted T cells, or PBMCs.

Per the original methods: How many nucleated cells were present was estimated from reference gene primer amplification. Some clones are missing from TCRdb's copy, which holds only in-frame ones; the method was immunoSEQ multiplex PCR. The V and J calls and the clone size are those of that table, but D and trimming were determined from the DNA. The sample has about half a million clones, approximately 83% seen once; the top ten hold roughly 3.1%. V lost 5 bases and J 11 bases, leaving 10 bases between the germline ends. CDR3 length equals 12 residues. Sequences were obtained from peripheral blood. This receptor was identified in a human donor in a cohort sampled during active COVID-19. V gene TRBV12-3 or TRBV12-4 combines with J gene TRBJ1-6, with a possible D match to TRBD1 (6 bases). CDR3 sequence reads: CASSQGQPPLHF. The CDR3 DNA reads TGTGCCAGCAGTCAAGGACAGCCACCCCTCCACTTT.